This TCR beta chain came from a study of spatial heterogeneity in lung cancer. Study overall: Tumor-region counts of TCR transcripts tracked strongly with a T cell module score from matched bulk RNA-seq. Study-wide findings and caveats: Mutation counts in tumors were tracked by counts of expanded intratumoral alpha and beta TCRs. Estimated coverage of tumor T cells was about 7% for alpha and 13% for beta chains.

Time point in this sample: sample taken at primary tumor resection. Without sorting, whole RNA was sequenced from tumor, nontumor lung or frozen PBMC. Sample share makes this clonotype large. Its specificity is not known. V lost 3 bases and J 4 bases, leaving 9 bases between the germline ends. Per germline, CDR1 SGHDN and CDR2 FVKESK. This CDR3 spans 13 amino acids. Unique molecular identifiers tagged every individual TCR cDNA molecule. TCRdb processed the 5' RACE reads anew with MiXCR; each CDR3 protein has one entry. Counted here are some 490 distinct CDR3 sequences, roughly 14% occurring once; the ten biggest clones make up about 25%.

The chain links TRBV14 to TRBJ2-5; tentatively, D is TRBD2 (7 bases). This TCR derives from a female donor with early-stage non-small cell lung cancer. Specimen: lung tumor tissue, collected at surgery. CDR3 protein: CASSHAGAETQYF. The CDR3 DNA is TGTGCCAGCAGCCATGCGGGGGCAGAGACCCAGTACTTC.